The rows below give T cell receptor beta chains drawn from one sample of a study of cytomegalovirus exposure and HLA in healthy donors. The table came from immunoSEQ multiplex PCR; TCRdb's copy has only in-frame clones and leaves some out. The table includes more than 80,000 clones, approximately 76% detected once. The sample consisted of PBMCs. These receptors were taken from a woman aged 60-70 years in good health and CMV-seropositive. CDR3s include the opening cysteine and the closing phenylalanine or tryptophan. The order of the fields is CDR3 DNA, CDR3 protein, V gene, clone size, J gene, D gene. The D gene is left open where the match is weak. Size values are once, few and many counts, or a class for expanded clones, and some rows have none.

CDR3 DNA: TGTGCCTGGAGTATAGGGGGGACCCAGTACTTC; CDR3 protein: CAWSIGGTQYF; V gene: TRBV30; clone size: -; J gene: TRBJ2-5; D gene: -
CDR3 DNA: TGTGCCAGCAGCTTACTAGCGGGAGGGCCAGATGAGCAGTTCTTC; CDR3 protein: CASSLLAGGPDEQFF; V gene: TRBV7-8; clone size: -; J gene: TRBJ2-1; D gene: TRBD2
CDR3 DNA: TGTGCCAGCAGTCTTGGGGGGGCAGATGGCTACACCTTC; CDR3 protein: CASSLGGADGYTF; V gene: TRBV7-3; clone size: -; J gene: TRBJ1-2; D gene: -
CDR3 DNA: TGTGCCAGCTCAGCCGGGACAGGGCCCTTCAAAAACATTCAGTACTTC; CDR3 protein: CASSAGTGPFKNIQYF; V gene: TRBV18; clone size: few; J gene: TRBJ2-4; D gene: TRBD1
CDR3 DNA: TGTGCCAGCAGTGGCGGGACCCACACCGGGGAGCTGTTTTTT; CDR3 protein: CASSGGTHTGELFF; V gene: TRBV25-1; clone size: few; J gene: TRBJ2-2; D gene: -
CDR3 DNA: TGCGCCAGCAGTATGGTAGCGGGGGGCGAGCAGTACTTC; CDR3 protein: CASSMVAGGEQYF; V gene: TRBV5-1; clone size: -; J gene: TRBJ2-7; D gene: TRBD2
CDR3 DNA: TGTGCCAGCTCCCCTGGACTCGAGGGAGGCTACACCTTC; CDR3 protein: CASSPGLEGGYTF; V gene: TRBV18; clone size: -; J gene: TRBJ1-2; D gene: -
CDR3 DNA: TGTGCCAGCAGTCCCGCCCTCACAGGGAGCTATGGCTACACCTTC; CDR3 protein: CASSPALTGSYGYTF; V gene: TRBV2; clone size: few; J gene: TRBJ1-2; D gene: -
CDR3 DNA: TGTGCCAGCAGCGAACAACAACAGGGGAAGAGCTATGGCTACACCTTC; CDR3 protein: CASSEQQQGKSYGYTF; V gene: TRBV9; clone size: -; J gene: TRBJ1-2; D gene: TRBD1
CDR3 DNA: TGTGCCAGCAGGGCGGGACTAGCGGACACAGATACGCAGTATTTT; CDR3 protein: CASRAGLADTDTQYF; V gene: TRBV9; clone size: -; J gene: TRBJ2-3; D gene: TRBD2
CDR3 DNA: TGTGCCAGCAGTCCCCTAGCGGGACGGGCCCCCCAGACCCAGTACTTC; CDR3 protein: CASSPLAGRAPQTQYF; V gene: TRBV2; clone size: -; J gene: TRBJ2-5; D gene: TRBD2
CDR3 DNA: TGTGCCATCAGTGACCTAGCGAGCTCCTACGAGCAGTACTTC; CDR3 protein: CAISDLASSYEQYF; V gene: TRBV10-3; clone size: -; J gene: TRBJ2-7; D gene: -
CDR3 DNA: TGCGCCAGCAGTGAGTCGGGGGGGACCCAGTACTTC; CDR3 protein: CASSESGGTQYF; V gene: TRBV10-1; clone size: few; J gene: TRBJ2-5; D gene: -
CDR3 DNA: TGTGCCAGCAGCTTGGGCAGGGGGCCTAATCAGCCCCAGCATTTT; CDR3 protein: CASSLGRGPNQPQHF; V gene: TRBV5-6; clone size: -; J gene: TRBJ1-5; D gene: TRBD1
CDR3 DNA: TGTGCCAGCAGCCAAGATGGCAGGGGGCGCAGTGAAAAACTGTTTTTT; CDR3 protein: CASSQDGRGRSEKLFF; V gene: TRBV4-2; clone size: -; J gene: TRBJ1-4; D gene: TRBD1
CDR3 DNA: TGTGCCAGCAGCTTAAACTTTAACACCGGGGAGCTGTTTTTT; CDR3 protein: CASSLNFNTGELFF; V gene: TRBV7-9; clone size: few; J gene: TRBJ2-2; D gene: -
CDR3 DNA: TGTGCCAGCAGCCTAACGGAGATCGCTGAAGCTTTCTTT; CDR3 protein: CASSLTEIAEAFF; V gene: TRBV13; clone size: -; J gene: TRBJ1-1; D gene: -
CDR3 DNA: TGTGCCCGCTCACCATCCGGGACAGGGGTCACTGAAGCTTTCTTT; CDR3 protein: CARSPSGTGVTEAFF; V gene: TRBV18; clone size: -; J gene: TRBJ1-1; D gene: TRBD1
CDR3 DNA: TGTGCCAGCAGCCAATTGGGACAACAGGGACGTGGCTACACCTTC; CDR3 protein: CASSQLGQQGRGYTF; V gene: TRBV6-6; clone size: -; J gene: TRBJ1-2; D gene: -
CDR3 DNA: TGTGCCAGCAAGCCCCCGAACACCGGGGAGCTGTTTTTT; CDR3 protein: CASKPPNTGELFF; V gene: TRBV11-3; clone size: once; J gene: TRBJ2-2; D gene: -
CDR3 DNA: TGTGCCAGCAGTGAAGGACAGGGGGCGGACAGTGAAGCTTTCTTT; CDR3 protein: CASSEGQGADSEAFF; V gene: TRBV6-1; clone size: few; J gene: TRBJ1-1; D gene: TRBD1
CDR3 DNA: TGTGCCAGCAGTCCCCTTTTAGTCGGGGAGACCCAGTACTTC; CDR3 protein: CASSPLLVGETQYF; V gene: TRBV27; clone size: -; J gene: TRBJ2-5; D gene: -
CDR3 DNA: TGTGCCAGCTCAGTGGCGGGGGGGTCGAACAATCAGCCCCAGCATTTT; CDR3 protein: CASSVAGGSNNQPQHF; V gene: TRBV18; clone size: once; J gene: TRBJ1-5; D gene: -
CDR3 DNA: TGCAGCGTCCTGGGGGACGACAGGGGGGACAGGGCTTTCTTT; CDR3 protein: CSVLGDDRGDRAFF; V gene: TRBV29-1; clone size: -; J gene: TRBJ1-1; D gene: TRBD1
CDR3 DNA: TGTGCCAGCAGCACCAGGGATTACGAGCAGTACTTC; CDR3 protein: CASSTRDYEQYF; V gene: TRBV5-6; clone size: -; J gene: TRBJ2-7; D gene: -